This T cell receptor beta chain stems from a study of CD8+ T cells in alopecia areata listed by TCRdb under 2018. About the full investigation: The study used high-throughput TCRbeta sequencing to examine T cell clonal expansion in alopecia areata, in both the C3H/HeJ mouse model and human patients. Human TCRbeta sequencing covered scalp tissue and sorted CD4+ and CD8+ peripheral blood T cells from patchy and totalis/universalis alopecia areata patients and healthy controls. Clonality in the scalp was compared among normal scalp (n=4), patchy alopecia areata scalp (n=8), and alopecia totalis/universalis scalp (n=8). RNA was extracted with the PAXgene miRNA kit for fixed scalp, the miRNeasy kit for PBMCs, and the RNeasy kit for mouse skin. TCRbeta CDR3 regions were amplified by immunoSEQ multiplex PCR using 35 Vbeta forward and 13 Jbeta reverse primers.

To prepare the library, the immunoSEQ multiplex PCR assay was applied. RNA was extracted from all samples and reverse transcribed into cDNA as template for TCR sequencing. SuperScript III was used for first-strand cDNA synthesis, primed with a 2:1 mix of oligo-dT and random hexamers. A synthetic immune receptor repertoire was used to assess amplification bias, and residual bias was removed computationally. The study's processing was this. After raw reads were preprocessed to remove errors, the CDR3 was defined following IMGT conventions as running from the conserved cysteine to phenylalanine. Clonality was computed by normalizing Shannon entropy by log2 of the number of productive unique TCRs and subtracting the result from 1. Whether each scalp clone was CD4 or CD8 was inferred by checking scalp TCRbeta sequences against the CD4 and CD8 repertoires from sorted blood. The source is immuneACCESS, and TCRdb retained only in-frame sequences with V and J called. Part of the clones is not carried over; for the studies checked, unresolved V genes explain less than half of this, and the remainder is unexplained. The DNA gave D and trimming, while V, J and clone size come from that table. The sample includes 65,000 to 95,000 clones, with 51% observed a single time. The ten largest clones take up about 6% of the sample.

The study at large found these results: Compared with mice, TCR sequences shared between patients were less clear, possibly partly because of HLA diversity across the patient population. Unlike mouse skin, which is dominated by gammadelta T cells, normal human skin has resident alphabeta T cells that are also sequenced, and this complicates analysis of the scalp TCR repertoire. Compared with normal scalp, lesional scalp, particularly in alopecia totalis/universalis, had higher clonality and more expanded CD8+ clones, which suggests antigenic drive.

The CDR3 contains 13 residues, cysteine and phenylalanine counted. Solely the CDR3 DNA is kept, with 39 bases framed from the first base. The junction shows trimming of 1 base on V and 3 bases on J, plus 8 bases between the germline ends. The germline V gene specifies SGDLS as CDR1 and YYNGEE as CDR2. Lesional scalp punch biopsies and peripheral blood were obtained from alopecia areata patients. PBMCs were separated by density centrifugation and stained for CD3, CD4 and CD8, after which CD4+ and CD8+ T cells were sorted on a FACSAria. The untreated alopecia areata patients were recruited through a multicenter biomarker study. In roughly five patients from the biomarker study, the blood CD8+ T cells went through an additional sort into NKG2D-low and NKG2D-high fractions. Worth noting for this clone: There is no known antigen for this receptor. Qualities for individual bases were not recorded, and no much larger clone is one base off.

The chain is assembled from TRBV9 and TRBJ2-7, with TRBD2 tentatively as D gene (6 bases match). The receptor was derived from a human donor with alopecia areata. What was sequenced was NKG2D-high CD8+ T cells sorted from blood. This specimen's cell subset or site label, interpreted: sorted CD8+ NKG2D-high blood T cells. CDR3 sequence: CASSVQGGYEQYF. The DNA sequence is TGTGCCAGCAGCGTACAGGGAGGCTACGAGCAGTACTTC.